Below are 11 T cell receptor beta chains sequenced from a single sample in a study of cytomegalovirus exposure and HLA in healthy donors. Researchers ran the PCR with 60 Vbeta and 13 Jbeta primers. TCRdb's copy holds only in-frame clones and misses some; the assay was immunoSEQ multiplex PCR. The sample holds some 200,000 clones, about three quarters seen once. Sequenced input: PBMCs. Source of these receptors: a woman in her fifties or sixties in good health and CMV-seropositive.

V and J are TRBV6-5 and TRBJ2-7; 7 nucleotides match TRBD1. Germline-derived CDR1 and CDR2 are MNHEY and SVGAGI. CDR3 size: 16 residues. The trim removed 4 bases at V and 3 bases at J, leaving 12 bases unmatched. The CDR3 protein is CASSSRRGRTNYEQYF. Here the CDR3 DNA reads TGTGCCAGCAGTTCCCGTAGGGGGCGCACGAACTACGAGCAGTACTTC.

This clone was seen once. V is TRBV6-4 and J is TRBJ2-5, with TRBD2 matching 7 bases. CDR1 and CDR2 from the germline V gene are MRHNA and SNTAGT. The trim removed 3 bases at V and 0 bases at J, leaving 7 bases unmatched. This CDR3 is built from 16 residues. CDR3 residues: CASSEWAGEYQETQYF. Here the CDR3 DNA reads TGTGCCAGCAGTGAGTGGGCGGGAGAGTACCAAGAGACCCAGTACTTC.

The chain is built from TRBV7-6 and TRBJ1-5, with 8 bases aligning to TRBD1. V lost 5 bases to trimming and J lost 6 bases; unmatched junction nucleotides: 9. The germline V gene has CDR1 SGHVS and CDR2 FNYEAQ. The CDR3 loop spans 15 amino acids. The CDR3 spells CASSAGTGSIQPQHF. Here the CDR3 DNA reads TGTGCCAGCAGCGCCGGGACAGGTTCTATTCAGCCCCAGCATTTT.

The chain recombines TRBV7-3 with TRBJ2-3; D possibly corresponds to TRBD1 (5 bases). CDR3 size: 15 residues. CDR1 and CDR2 (germline): SGHTA, FQGTGA. V was clipped by 5 bases and J by 1 base, with 13 bases between them. Here the CDR3 reads CASSRQGGRTDTQYF. In nucleotides, the CDR3 is TGTGCCAGCAGCCGGCAGGGCGGTCGCACAGATACGCAGTATTTT.

The CDR3 sequence: CASSEQGGNTIYF. In DNA form, the CDR3 reads TGTGCCAGCAGTGAGCAGGGGGGAAACACCATATATTTT. The rearrangement joins TRBV2 to TRBJ1-3, with a possible D match to TRBD1 (6 bases). V lost 3 bases and J 4 bases, leaving 7 bases between the germline ends. The CDR3 runs to 13 residues. Germline V gene sequence: CDR1 SNHLY, CDR2 FYNNEI.

A single count supports this clone. The V and J genes are TRBV4-1 and TRBJ2-1; D possibly corresponds to TRBD2 (6 bases). Germline V CDR1 and CDR2: MGHRA, YSYEKL. Trimming cost V 3 bases and J 7 bases, with 13 bases left between them. The CDR3 loop spans 14 amino acids. The CDR3 sequence: CASSHTGLTNEQFF. CDR3 nucleotide sequence: TGCGCCAGCAGCCACACCGGACTAACAAATGAGCAGTTCTTC.

The rearrangement uses TRBV23-1 and TRBJ1-4; possibly TRBD1 for D (6 bases). TRBV23-1 is classed as an ORF, of uncertain function. V was cut by 5 bases and J by 5 bases, with 24 bases left in between. The CDR3 is 18 residues long. The CDR3 DNA follows: TGCGCCAGCAGTTCACGTCGTATAAGCGGGGGCAGCAATGAAAAACTGTTTTTT. Protein: CASSSRRISGGSNEKLFF.

V and J are TRBV28 and TRBJ2-7, with TRBD1 identical over 8 bases. Germline values: CDR1 MDHEN, CDR2 SYDVKM. This CDR3 is 14 amino acids long. V lost 8 bases and J lost 2; bases outside the gene matches: 8. CDR3 nucleotides: TGTGCCAGCTCGGCAGGGGGCACCACCTACGAGCAGTACTTC. Protein product: CASSAGGTTYEQYF. Using reference TRBV28 and TRBJ2-7 for the parts outside the CDR3, the full variable domain is DVKVTQSSRYLVKRTGEKVFLECVQDMDHENMFWYRQDPGLGLRLIYFSYDVKMKEKGDIPEGYSVSREKKERFSLILESASTNQTSMYLCASSAGGTTYEQYFGPGTRLTVT.

This clone appeared once. V usage is TRBV10-3 and J usage is TRBJ2-5; 10 bases are shared with TRBD1. Germline loops: CDR1 ENHRY, CDR2 SYGVKD. J gave up 3 bases and V 6 bases, and 7 bases lay outside the gene matches. The CDR3 spans 15 residues. Here the CDR3 DNA reads TGTGCCATCAGGATAACCGGGACAGGGGAAGAGACCCAGTACTTC. It specifies CAIRITGTGEETQYF.

The chain employs TRBV5-1 and TRBJ2-5; 10 positions match TRBD2. Germline loops: CDR1 SGHRS, CDR2 YFSETQ. This CDR3 has 14 amino acids. With V trimmed by 2 bases and J by 3 bases, 1 base remained unmatched. The CDR3 protein is CASSFGTSEETQYF. DNA for the CDR3: TGCGCCAGCAGCTTCGGGACTAGCGAAGAGACCCAGTACTTC.

This chain links TRBV4-3 with TRBJ2-1, with a tentative D call TRBD2 (5 bases). The V gene's germline CDR1 is LGHNA and CDR2 YSLEER. V was pared by 5 bases and J by 7 bases, with 12 bases between. This CDR3 spans 13 amino acids. The CDR3 loop reads CASSKLGDNEQFF. In nucleotides, the CDR3 is TGCGCCAGCAGCAAACTCGGGGATAATGAGCAGTTCTTC.